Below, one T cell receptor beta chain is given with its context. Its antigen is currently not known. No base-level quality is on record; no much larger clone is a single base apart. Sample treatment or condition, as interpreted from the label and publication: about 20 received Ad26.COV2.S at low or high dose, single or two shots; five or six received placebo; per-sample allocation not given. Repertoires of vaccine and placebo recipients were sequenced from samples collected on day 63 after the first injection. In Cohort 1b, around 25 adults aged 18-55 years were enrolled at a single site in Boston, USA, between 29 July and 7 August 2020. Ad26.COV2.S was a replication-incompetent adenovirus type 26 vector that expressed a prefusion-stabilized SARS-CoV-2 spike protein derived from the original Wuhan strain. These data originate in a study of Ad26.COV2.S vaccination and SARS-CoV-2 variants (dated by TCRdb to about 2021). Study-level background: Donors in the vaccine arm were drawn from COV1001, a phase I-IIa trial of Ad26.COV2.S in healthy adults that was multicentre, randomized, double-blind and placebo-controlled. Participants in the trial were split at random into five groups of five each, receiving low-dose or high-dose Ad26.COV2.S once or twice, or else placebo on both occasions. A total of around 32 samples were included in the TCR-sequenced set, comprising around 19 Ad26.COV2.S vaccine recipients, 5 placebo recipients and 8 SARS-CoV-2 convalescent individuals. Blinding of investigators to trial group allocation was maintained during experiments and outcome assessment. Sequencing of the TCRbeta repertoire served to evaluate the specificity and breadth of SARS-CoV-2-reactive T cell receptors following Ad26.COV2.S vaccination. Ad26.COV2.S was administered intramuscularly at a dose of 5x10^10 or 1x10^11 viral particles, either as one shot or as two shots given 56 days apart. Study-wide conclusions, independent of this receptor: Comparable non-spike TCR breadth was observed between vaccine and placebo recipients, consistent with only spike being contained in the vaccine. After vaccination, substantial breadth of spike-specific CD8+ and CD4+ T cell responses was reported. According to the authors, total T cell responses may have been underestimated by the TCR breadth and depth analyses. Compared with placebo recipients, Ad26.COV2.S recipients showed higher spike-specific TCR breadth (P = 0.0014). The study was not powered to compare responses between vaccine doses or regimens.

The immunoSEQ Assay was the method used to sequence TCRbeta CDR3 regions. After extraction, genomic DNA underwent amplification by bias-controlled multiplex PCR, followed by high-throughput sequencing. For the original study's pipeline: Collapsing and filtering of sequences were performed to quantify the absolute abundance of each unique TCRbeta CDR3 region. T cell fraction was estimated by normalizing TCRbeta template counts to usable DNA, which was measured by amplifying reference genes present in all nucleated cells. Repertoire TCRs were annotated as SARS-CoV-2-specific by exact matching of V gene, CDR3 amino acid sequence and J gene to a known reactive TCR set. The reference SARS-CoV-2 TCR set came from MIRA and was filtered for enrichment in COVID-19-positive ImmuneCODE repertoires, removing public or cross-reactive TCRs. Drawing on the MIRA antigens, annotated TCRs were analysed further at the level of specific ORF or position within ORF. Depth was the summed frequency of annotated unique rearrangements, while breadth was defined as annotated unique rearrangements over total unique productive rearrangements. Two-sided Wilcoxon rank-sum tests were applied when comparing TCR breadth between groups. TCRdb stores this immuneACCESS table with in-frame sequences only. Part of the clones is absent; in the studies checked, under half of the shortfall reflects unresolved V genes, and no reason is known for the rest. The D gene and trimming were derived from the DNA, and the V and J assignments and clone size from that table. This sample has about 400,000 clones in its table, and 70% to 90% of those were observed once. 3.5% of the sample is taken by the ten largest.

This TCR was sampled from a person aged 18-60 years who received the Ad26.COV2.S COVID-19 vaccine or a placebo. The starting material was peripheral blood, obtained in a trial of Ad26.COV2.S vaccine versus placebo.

The DNA reads as follows: TGTGCCAGTTCTCAACAGGCTAGGGGGACCCAGTACTTC. The encoded protein is CASSQQARGTQYF. The sequence is built from TRBV19 and TRBJ2-5, and the D gene may be TRBD1, 5 bases matching. The CDR3 numbers 13 residues from cysteine through phenylalanine. Only the CDR3 DNA is retained, 39 bases long and in frame from the first base. The germline V gene (reference sequence) supplies CDR1 LNHDA and CDR2 SQIVND. At the junction V is shortened by 8 bases and J by 7 bases, with 17 bases in between.